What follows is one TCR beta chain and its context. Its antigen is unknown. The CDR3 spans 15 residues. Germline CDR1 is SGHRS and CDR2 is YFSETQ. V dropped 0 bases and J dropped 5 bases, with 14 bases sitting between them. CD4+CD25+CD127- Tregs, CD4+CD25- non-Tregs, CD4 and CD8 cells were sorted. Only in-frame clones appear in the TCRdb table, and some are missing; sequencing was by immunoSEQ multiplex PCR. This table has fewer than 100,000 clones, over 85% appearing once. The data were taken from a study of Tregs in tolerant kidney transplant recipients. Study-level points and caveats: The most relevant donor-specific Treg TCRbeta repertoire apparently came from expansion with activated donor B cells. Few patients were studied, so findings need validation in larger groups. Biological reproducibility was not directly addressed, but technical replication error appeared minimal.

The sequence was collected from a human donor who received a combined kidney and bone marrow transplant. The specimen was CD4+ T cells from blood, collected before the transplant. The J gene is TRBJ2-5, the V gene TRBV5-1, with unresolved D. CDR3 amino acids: CASSLDYSRRETQYF. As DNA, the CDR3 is TGCGCCAGCAGCTTGGATTACAGTCGCCGTGAGACCCAGTACTTC.